This T cell receptor (beta chain) comes out of a study of PD-1 blockade in classical Hodgkin lymphoma. Notes on the study in general: Compared with healthy donors, newly diagnosed patients reportedly showed lower baseline TCR diversity. Nivolumab initiated under 1 year post-ASCT led to patient exclusion. Significant TCR diversity gains by C4D1 occurred in CD4+ but not CD8+ cells.

TCRdb's table, derived via immunoSEQ multiplex PCR, lists solely in-frame clones and lacks some. The sample contains about 18,000 clones, 65% to 90% of which appear only once. After autologous stem cell transplantation all patients relapsed, and prior brentuximab vedotin exposure differed between cohorts. The CDR3 covers 15 residues. Germline V lookup: CDR1 MNHEY, CDR2 SMNVEV (reference sequence). V trimming: 3 bases; J trimming: 5 bases; junction bases outside the gene matches: 7. As to this clone: The antigen is unknown.

V is TRBV27 and J is TRBJ2-5, with TRBD2 matching 9 bases. The source of this sequence is a human donor with classical Hodgkin lymphoma. The sequences come from peripheral blood mononuclear cells (PBMCs), collected at baseline. The CDR3 coding sequence is TGTGCCAGCAGTTTGGCGGGAGGGTTGGAGGAGACCCAGTACTTC. Its protein product is CASSLAGGLEETQYF.